The rows below give T cell receptor beta chains drawn from one sample of a study of blood T cell repertoires in COVID-19. Using immunoSEQ multiplex PCR, the repertoire was profiled, and TCRdb retains in-frame clones only, with some absent. The sample contains over 150,000 clones, roughly 90% of which appear only once. The sequenced material came from PBMCs or T cells enriched from blood (not recorded which). The receptors stem from a woman between 50 and 59 years old who had recovered from COVID-19. Each CDR3 is given with its conserved first and last residue. The order of the fields is V gene, J gene, clone size, CDR3 protein. Only part of the rows carry a size: once, few, many, or a class if the clone is expanded.

TRBV5-1,TRBJ1-1,NA,CASSLSGTGNTEAFF
TRBV5-1,TRBJ1-1,NA,CASSTQGVNTEAFF
TRBV18,TRBJ2-2,NA,CASSEMVGTVTGELFF
TRBV9,TRBJ1-3,NA,CASSVDGSSGNTIYF
TRBV5-1,TRBJ2-7,NA,CASSFGGADEQYF
TRBV6-5,TRBJ2-7,NA,CASSYRWAGEDEQYF
TRBV5-6,TRBJ2-5,NA,CASSRQFPIAQYF
TRBV28,TRBJ2-3,NA,CASSYRAGGRDTQYF
TRBV28,TRBJ2-3,once,CASSSATSGGTDTQYF
TRBV28,TRBJ1-3,few,CASFGESTIYTIYF
TRBV2,TRBJ1-2,NA,CASSEGRQAGYTF
TRBV5-4,TRBJ1-6,once,CATRPLNSPLHF
TRBV7-2,TRBJ2-1,once,CASSEAGPWNEQFF
TRBV5-1,TRBJ2-7,NA,CASSPTRGLLEQYF
TRBV3-1/TRBV3-2,TRBJ2-7,NA,CASSHFYEQYF
TRBV4-1,TRBJ2-6,NA,CASSPSALTGANVLTF
TRBV24-1,TRBJ2-7,NA,CAPLPVNGSSYEQYF